This T cell receptor beta chain originates from a study of T cells expressing NK-cell markers. The germline V gene has CDR1 SGHDT and CDR2 YYEEEE. This CDR3 has 19 residues. TCRdb reprocessed the 5' RACE reads and stores each CDR3 protein as one record, lacking DNA. Its clone listing holds around 470,000 distinct CDR3 sequences. The J gene is TRBJ2-1, the V gene TRBV5-6; as DNA is missing, the TRBD2 call by TCRdb cannot be tested. This clonotype was sampled from a woman in her fifties or sixties in good health. Specimen: blood T cells: a sorted CD56 or NKG2C T cell subset, CD4+ or CD8+ T cells, or bulk PBMC T cells (not recorded which). The CDR3 here is CASSLPGLAIGSSYNEQFF.